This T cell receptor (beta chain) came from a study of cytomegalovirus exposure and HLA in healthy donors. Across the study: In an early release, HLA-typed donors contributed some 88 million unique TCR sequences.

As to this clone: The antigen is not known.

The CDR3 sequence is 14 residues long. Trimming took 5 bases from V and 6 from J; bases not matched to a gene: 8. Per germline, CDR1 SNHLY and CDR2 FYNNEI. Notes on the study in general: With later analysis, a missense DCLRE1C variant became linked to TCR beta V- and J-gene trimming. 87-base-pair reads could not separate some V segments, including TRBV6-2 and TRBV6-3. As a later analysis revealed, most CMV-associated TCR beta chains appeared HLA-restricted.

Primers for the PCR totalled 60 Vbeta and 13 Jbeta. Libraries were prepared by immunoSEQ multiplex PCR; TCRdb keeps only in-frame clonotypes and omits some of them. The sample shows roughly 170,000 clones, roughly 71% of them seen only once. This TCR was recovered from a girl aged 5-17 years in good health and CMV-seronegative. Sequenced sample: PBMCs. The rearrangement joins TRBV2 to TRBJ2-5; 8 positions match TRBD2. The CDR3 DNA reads TGTGCCAGCAGTTTGGGACTAGACGGGAAGACCCAGTACTTC. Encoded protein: CASSLGLDGKTQYF.